The present T cell receptor (beta chain) was sequenced within a study of cytomegalovirus exposure and HLA in healthy donors (dated by TCRdb to about 2017). General notes on the study: According to an earlier analysis of 587 of the donors, about 170 million T cells yielded 117 million unique TCR beta sequences and 276 Gb of sequence data. The later analysis used no new phenotypic data to find candidate immune exposures, relying instead on TCR beta sequences and their occurrence across donors. An early release that covered 500 to 800 HLA-typed donors contained around 300 gigabases of sequencing data and around 85 million unique TCR sequences. Typing coverage differed by locus: A, B, C, DRB1 and DQB1 were typed in roughly 620-630 donors, DQA1 in around 500, DPA1 in 600 to 610, and DPB1 in around 490. Along with the approximately 650-subject first cohort, a separate validation cohort of some 130 different subjects was used. On average, over 200,000 unique TCR beta nucleotide sequences were sequenced per donor among several hundred genotyped donors of the cohort, with 15% to 20% of those sequences being non-productive. A later genetic analysis used genome-wide SNP genotypes for about three fifths of the roughly 700 donors, treating that subset as a discovery cohort. The study aimed to test whether signatures of past pathogen exposure could be identified by cataloging public T cell receptors. HLA typing covered class I and class II loci at four-digit resolution. The study used immunosequencing to profile the T cell repertoires of more than 650 subjects and linked those repertoires to cytomegalovirus serostatus. Four to six DR-DQ haplotypes were handled as single units for association and clustering, since linkage in the cohort was strong. To decide whether each TCR beta V gene segment behaved as functional or pseudogenic, an earlier analysis of some 600 of the donors relied on high-throughput TCR beta sequencing. All discovery cohort repertoires had been generated on a single sequencing platform. Among the approximately 430 genotyped donors, around 81% belonged to the genetic ancestry cluster associated with self-reported Caucasian donors. In a later analysis, previously published TCR beta repertoires from hundreds of donors were re-analyzed and high-resolution HLA genotyping was added so that TCR occurrence patterns could be studied. The study combined high-throughput TCR immunosequencing, statistical association of individual TCRs with disease status, and machine learning to predict cytomegalovirus infection status. Alongside the repertoire data, information on donor age, sex, ethnicity and CMV serostatus was compiled. Results and caveats for the whole study, not just this receptor: The cohort was sequenced for TCR beta chains only, and without alpha or paired-chain data the features that could be detected were limited. Sequencing depth was assumed to be roughly uniform across donors in the presence/absence analyses, though that assumption may not hold. A further reported finding was that TCR beta sequences accurately predicted the HLA-A and HLA-B alleles for most subjects in the first cohort. A later analysis found that most CMV-associated TCR beta chains appeared HLA-restricted, with HLA associations seemingly driven largely by CMV exposure. Seventeen rarely observed V segments, including chromosome 9 orphons, were excluded from the earlier analysis of several hundred of the donors because counts were too low. Most TCR sequences were observed very rarely across donors, whereas some public TCRs were present in many individuals. A later genetic analysis associated a missense DCLRE1C variant with V-gene and J-gene trimming of TCR beta chains, and an independent cohort replicated the association. Because the 87-base-pair reads could not distinguish some IMGT-functional V segments, including TRBV6-2 and TRBV6-3, those segments were excluded. The only immune exposure information available for the cohort was CMV serostatus. When HLA alleles, especially DR and DQ, strongly co-occurred, TCR associations were difficult to assign to individual alleles. According to the authors, the approach could potentially be generalized to other disease states and immunological phenotypes. Linkage disequilibrium might explain the correlated functional status among segregating V segments, but an unknown experimental factor could not be ruled out. Because HLA typing was unavailable for some donors at each locus, only the typed subset was used in association tests. In a later analysis, HLA-associated TCR beta chains showed more clonal expansion and lower generation probabilities than non-associated chains that were equally common. In a later analysis, several top co-occurrence clusters were reported to appear linked to parvovirus B19, influenza, CMV and Epstein-Barr virus. An earlier analysis of roughly 570 of the donors showed that most TCR beta V segments appeared in productive rearrangements either about 90% or about 30% of the time, which broadly matched IMGT annotations. A total of about 150 TCR beta chains were listed by the study as associated with cytomegalovirus. In a later analysis, TCR association rates were found to vary across HLA loci, with the most associated TCRs seen for DRB1 alleles and the fewest for HLA-C alleles. The classifier was reported to diagnose cytomegalovirus status with high specificity and sensitivity in both the original cohort and the validation cohort. A later analysis associated about 16,000 TCR beta sequences with specific HLA alleles at a false discovery rate of 0.05. In vitro tests confirmed that a few of the cytomegalovirus-associated TCR beta chains recognize cytomegalovirus antigens. A later genetic analysis reported fewer N-insertions in productive TCRs among donors in an Asian-associated ancestry cluster than the roughly 620-donor mean. A group of highly shared sequence variants was considered likely to be a technical artifact of the sequencing pipeline.

Preparation of the library involved the immunoSEQ multiplex PCR assay. A mixture of 60 forward primers for TCR Vbeta segments and 13 reverse primers for TCR Jbeta segments was used in the multiplex PCR. A multiplex PCR assay on genomic DNA amplified the CDR3 region of rearranged TCR beta genes. On the Illumina HiSeq System, the amplified TCR beta libraries were sequenced as 87-base-pair reads. Per the source publication's procedure: A later analysis counted about 80 million unique TCR beta chains across the 650 to 700 repertoires, and some 12 million of these chains were shared by at least two donors. Raw reads were error-corrected and collapsed into unique sequences by a nearest-neighbor algorithm in which closely related sequences were merged to remove PCR and sequencing errors. Alignment of CDR3 sequences to IMGT reference sequences was used to assign V, D and J gene segments. For a sequence to be retained, a match of at least six nucleotides to both a V gene segment and a J gene segment was required. Rearrangements were classified as productive when the CDR3 lacked stop codons and remained in frame with V and J, and all other rearrangements were classified as non-productive. CDR3 was defined according to IMGT convention as the region running from the second conserved V-encoded cysteine to the conserved J-encoded phenylalanine. In an earlier analysis of approximately 500 of the donors, sequences lacking an unambiguous match to a single V gene segment were excluded. An earlier analysis of a few hundred of the donors called V segments functional above 56.7% productive rearrangements and segregating when the between-donor standard deviation exceeded 5%. To diagnose cytomegalovirus status from the catalog of TCR beta chain sequences, a statistical classification framework was built. A later analysis assigned V and J genes by comparing TCR nucleotide sequences with IMGT/GENE-DB human TR gene sequences. Using the TCRdist pipeline, a later analysis assigned CDR3 sequences along with most-parsimonious VDJ recombination scenarios. A later analysis defined each TCR beta chain by its CDR3 amino acid sequence plus V-gene family, and excluded reads lacking a unique V-gene family. In a later analysis, 450 to 600 highly shared, low-generation-probability nucleotide sequences were removed to address suspected cross-contamination and a sequencing artifact. In a later analysis, a clonal expansion index for each public chain was calculated from normalized within-repertoire ranks of inferred template counts. Generation probabilities in a later analysis came from a VDJ recombination model fitted to out-of-frame rearrangements, and those results were checked against IGoR. In a later analysis, TCR-TCR, TCR-HLA and TCR-CMV co-occurrence was scored with hypergeometric tests, and a repertoire-size bias correction was applied to TCR pairs. To estimate false discovery rates, a later analysis permuted the HLA or CMV assignments 20 times. A later analysis grouped co-occurring TCRs with DBSCAN, adding TCRdist sequence similarity when clustering within HLA-allele-positive subsets. Co-occurrence clustering excluded repertoires with fewer than 30,000 or more than 120,000 public chains, plus five with anomalous nucleotide sharing. TCRdb provides this immuneACCESS table in a form limited to in-frame rearrangements. Some clones are lacking; in checked studies, under half of them reflect an unresolved V gene, and why the rest are absent is not known. The V and J calls and the clone size are those of that table, but D and trimming were determined from the DNA. The sample table contains 75,000 to 95,000 clones; only one count was recorded for about two thirds of them. Of the sample, under 3% falls within the top ten clones.

With regard to this clone: The antigen this receptor binds is unknown. No base quality information exists; no much larger clone differs at one position.

In total, approximately 610 healthy bone marrow donors made up the cohort. Cohort members were all nominally healthy when sampled, although unrecorded immune exposures were likely present. The donor was CMV seronegative and was included in the group of hundreds of seronegative cohort members. A peripheral blood sample was collected from each donor, and TCR beta sequencing was performed on peripheral blood mononuclear cells. Genomic DNA was extracted from the blood cell samples with the Qiagen DNeasy Blood Extraction Kit. The germline V gene (reference sequence) yields MNHEY for CDR1 and SMNVEV for CDR2. At the junction V is shortened by 6 bases and J by 5 bases; bases outside the gene matches: 11. The CDR3 has 15 amino acids, counting the end cysteine and phenylalanine. The sequence is cut down to CDR3 DNA, 45 bases in frame from base 1.

Sample: PBMCs. The sequence came from a man aged 50 or older in good health and CMV-seronegative. Recombination linked TRBV27 to TRBJ2-7; 9 nucleotides in the junction match TRBD1. The bases read TGTGCCAGCAGCCCACTTGGGACAGGGATCCACGAGCAGTACTTC. This translates into CASSPLGTGIHEQYF.